The source of this T cell receptor (beta chain) is a study of CXCR3-negative and CXCR3-positive naive CD8 T cells. Among CD8+ T cells, naive ones were CD45RO-CCR7+CD27+CD95-. General study findings and limits: TRB CDR3s of CXCR3-positive naive cells were more hydrophobic than those of CXCR3-negative naive cells.

As regards this clonotype: What it binds is unknown.

Germline V gene data show CDR1 as LGHNT and CDR2 as FRNRAP. The CDR3 totals 17 residues. The authors prepared UMI-labeled TRB cDNA libraries by 5' RACE. TCRdb reprocessed the 5' RACE reads and reports one entry per CDR3 protein, with no DNA. This sample's clone table lists 130,000 to 150,000 distinct CDR3 sequences. Sequenced: naive CXCR3+ CD8+ T cells from blood. As for subset: CD45RO-CCR7+CD27+CD95- naive CD8+ T cells expressing CXCR3 (TNR3+). The TCR sequence derives from a human donor in good health. Some clones in this sample may be carry-over from other donors' samples. The chain has TRBV12-5 and TRBJ2-5; the D call from TCRdb, TRBD2, cannot be confirmed without DNA. The CDR3 protein is CASGLPGLAGESETQYF.